These 18 T cell receptor beta chains originate from one sample sequenced in a study of metastatic and nonmetastatic thyroid tumors. Every patient underwent thyroid surgery untreated. TCRdb re-called the PCR reads with MiXCR. The data show around 15,000 clones, about 22% seen once. Material for sequencing was adjacent normal tissue. These receptors were taken from a female donor with papillary thyroid cancer or a benign thyroid nodule (not recorded which). Some clones in this sample may be carry-over from other donors' samples.

This clone was detected a few times. The chain recombines TRBV11-3 with TRBJ2-7; TRBD1 might be the D (6 bases). Germline CDR1 SGHNT, CDR2 YENEEA. The CDR3 contains 13 residues. Trimming cost V 4 bases and J 5 bases, with 12 bases left between them. Here the CDR3 reads CASSSGHLNEQYF. As DNA, the CDR3 is TGTGCCAGCAGCTCGGGACATCTAAACGAGCAGTACTTC.

The J gene is TRBJ2-2, the V gene TRBV20-1, with D possibly matching TRBD1 (6 bases). Germline CDR1 and CDR2: DFQATT and SNEGSKA (reference sequence). Between the trimmed V and J ends, which lost 5 bases and 7 bases, there was a span of 17 bases. There are 14 residues in the CDR3. The CDR3 DNA follows: TGCAGTGCTGGACGTCCAGGGGCGGACGGGGAGCTGTTTTTT. This translates into CSAGRPGADGELFF.

By share, this clone counts as large (0.1 to 1%). The gene calls are TRBV20-1 and TRBJ2-1, with TRBD2 matching 8 bases. Germline assignment: CDR1 DFQATT and CDR2 SNEGSKA (reference sequence). The CDR3 consists of 13 residues. V was clipped by 6 bases and J by 8 bases; unmatched bases: 9. DNA of the CDR3: TGCAGTGCCCGTAGCGGGATAAGGGATGAGCAGTTCTTC. Protein product: CSARSGIRDEQFF.

CDR3 protein: CASSVDLGEAEQFF. DNA for the CDR3: TGTGCCAGCAGCGTAGATCTAGGAGAAGCTGAGCAGTTCTTC. The chain is built from TRBV9 and TRBJ2-1; D uncertain. With 0 bases removed from V and 9 bases from J, the gap between germline ends came to 13 bases. The CDR3 is 14 amino acids. Germline-derived CDR1 and CDR2 are SGDLS and YYNGEE.

The sample holds one count of this clone. V is TRBV7-3 and J is TRBJ2-2; no clear D. The CDR3 length is 18 residues. Germline CDR1 SGHTA, CDR2 FQGTGA. Deletions cut 3 bases from V and 2 bases from J, with 19 bases between. CDR3 DNA sequence: TGTGCCAGCAGCTTCCCGCGCTTTGGTCAGATCAACACCGGGGAGCTGTTTTTT. Translating gives CASSFPRFGQINTGELFF.

This chain links TRBV7-2 with TRBJ1-3; no clear D gene. V lost 5 bases to trimming and J lost 3 bases, with 8 bases between them. Germline loops: CDR1 SGHTA, CDR2 FQGNSA. The CDR3 runs to 13 residues. This chain's CDR3 is CASSAHLGNTIYF. CDR3 nucleotides: TGTGCCAGCAGCGCTCACCTTGGAAACACCATATATTTT.

This clone appeared a single time. The CDR3 here is CASSLTFGSGRTDTQYF. The CDR3 DNA follows: TGTGCCAGCAGCTTAACGTTTGGTAGCGGGAGAACAGATACGCAGTATTTT. This chain connects TRBV7-3 to TRBJ2-3; 9 positions agree with TRBD2. With 0 bases clipped from V and 3 bases from J, the junction kept 7 bases outside the gene matches. The CDR3 runs 17 residues. Germline V gives CDR1 SGHTA, CDR2 FQGTGA. Full variable domain (rest looked up from reference TRBV7-3 and TRBJ2-3): GAGVSQTPSNKVTEKGKYVELRCDPISGHTALYWYRQSLGQGPEFLIYFQGTGAADDSGLPNDRFFAVRPEGSVSTLKIQRTERGDSAVYLCASSLTFGSGRTDTQYFGPGTRLTVL.

V usage is TRBV20-1 and J usage is TRBJ2-7; TRBD2 aligns across 9 bases. V was pared by 0 bases and J by 2 bases, with 5 bases of the junction left unmatched. The germline CDR1 and CDR2 sequences are DFQATT and SNEGSKA (reference sequence). The length of the CDR3 is 15 residues. CDR3 amino acids: CSAREVGGGAYEQYF. The CDR3 DNA reads TGCAGTGCTAGAGAGGTCGGCGGGGGGGCCTACGAGCAGTACTTC.

This clone was recorded a few times. The chain recombines TRBV5-1 with TRBJ2-7; 10 bases are shared with TRBD1. CDR1 and CDR2 (germline): SGHRS, YFSETQ. The V segment lost 2 bases and the J segment 7 bases; nucleotides outside the gene matches: 6. This CDR3 region has 14 residues. The CDR3 loop reads CASSFRDRGQEQYF. For the CDR3, the DNA is TGCGCCAGCAGCTTCCGGGACAGGGGACAAGAGCAGTACTTC.

This clone was detected ten times or more. This rearrangement joins TRBV27 to TRBJ1-1, with TRBD1 matching 9 bases. This CDR3 is built from 15 residues. CDR1 and CDR2 from the germline V gene are MNHEY and SMNVEV (reference sequence). Unmatched junction bases numbered 2, after V lost 2 bases and J lost 1 base. For the CDR3, the DNA is TGTGCCAGCAGTTTACCGGGACAGGGGAACACTGAAGCTTTCTTT. Translated: CASSLPGQGNTEAFF.

This clone was seen a handful of times. This chain links TRBV19 with TRBJ2-7; maybe TRBD1 (6 bases). The CDR3 runs 15 residues. The V gene lost 1 base and the J gene lost 4 bases, with 14 bases spanning the gap. Germline CDR1 reads LNHDA; CDR2 reads SQIVND (reference sequence). The CDR3 here is CASSIAQGTRYEQYF. CDR3 bases: TGTGCCAGTAGTATAGCACAGGGAACCCGATACGAGCAGTACTTC.

The chain uses TRBV10-1 and TRBJ1-1; the D gene is possibly TRBD1 (6 bases). This CDR3 comprises 18 residues. Germline lookup yields CDR1 WNHNN and CDR2 SYGVQD (reference sequence). Trimming pared 7 bases from V and 4 bases from J, leaving 28 bases between. Here the CDR3 DNA reads TGCGCCAGCAACCTTGAGGTAGAGACAGGCCCGGGGGGCACTGAAGCTTTCTTT. Translated, it gives CASNLEVETGPGGTEAFF.

This clone was detected only a few times. The chain is built from TRBV10-3 and TRBJ2-5, with D perhaps TRBD2 (5 bases). This CDR3 is built from 15 residues. V lost 3 bases and J lost 5, with 16 bases in between. From germline, CDR1 is ENHRY and CDR2 SYGVKD. The DNA for the CDR3 is TGTGCCATCAGTGATGATGGGAGCCATGGGGAGACCCAGTACTTC. This translates into CAISDDGSHGETQYF.

Details on this clone: A junction end diverges from the germline sequence, so it may reflect a read error. The CDR3 loop reads CASSVTSGGVGYSEQFF. CDR3 sequence (DNA): TGTGCCAGCAGTGTAACTAGCGGGGGGGTGGGCTACAGTGAGCAGTTCTTC. The J gene is TRBJ2-1, the V gene TRBV6-1; 13 positions match TRBD2. This CDR3 spans 17 amino acids. Germline V lookup: CDR1 MNHNS, CDR2 SASEGT.

This clone was seen only a few times. The rearrangement joins TRBV9 to TRBJ2-1; TRBD2 might be the D (5 bases). Trimming shortened V by 4 bases and J by 6 bases, and 20 bases separated the two germline ends. CDR3 length equals 16 residues. Germline V lookup: CDR1 SGDLS, CDR2 YYNGEE. The CDR3 spells CASSSRTSLTANEQFF. The CDR3 nucleotides are TGTGCCAGCAGCTCGCGGACTTCCTTAACCGCCAATGAGCAGTTCTTC.

This clone was counted many times. The chain joins TRBV9 to TRBJ1-1, with TRBD1 identical over 8 bases. The CDR3 sequence is 16 residues long. Looked up from germline, CDR1 is SGDLS and CDR2 is YYNGEE. The V and J ends lost 4 bases and 4 bases, in that order; junction bases with no gene match: 12. The CDR3: CASSPQDREGSTEAFF. DNA of the CDR3: TGTGCCAGCAGCCCCCAGGACAGGGAGGGGAGCACTGAAGCTTTCTTT.

There are a few counts of this clone. The chain links TRBV6-1 to TRBJ1-1, with 10 nucleotides matching TRBD1. Germline values: CDR1 MNHNS, CDR2 SASEGT. The CDR3 length is 16 residues. Trimming removed 5 bases from V and 1 base from J; junction bases left unmatched: 7. The chain's CDR3 is CASSQPGQGKNTEAFF. The CDR3 DNA is TGTGCCAGCAGTCAACCGGGACAGGGGAAGAACACTGAAGCTTTCTTT.

This clone was recorded at least ten times. The chain couples TRBV2 to TRBJ2-7; the D gene is possibly TRBD1 (6 bases). V was trimmed by 4 bases and J by 2 bases, leaving 15 bases between them. The CDR3 is 15 residues long. The germline V gene has CDR1 SNHLY and CDR2 FYNNEI. CDR3 in amino acids: CASSVETGNPYEQYF. The DNA of the CDR3 is TGTGCCAGCAGTGTTGAAACAGGGAATCCCTACGAGCAGTACTTC.